This TCR beta chain was captured in a study of beta chain features in type 1 diabetes. Points from the study as a whole: For Type 1 diabetes patients, all four CD4+ subsets carried TCRB CDR3s that were moderately but significantly shorter. PCR may have favored shorter templates equally in patients and controls. A definitive answer on HLA type influencing TCRB rearrangement was not reached here.

The CDR3 has 15 amino acids. V was trimmed by 3 bases and J by 4 bases, leaving 10 bases between them. Germline values: CDR1 LNHNV, CDR2 YYDKDF (reference sequence). The sequenced template was cDNA made from the entire isolated RNA. The average output of naive, central memory and regulatory T cell samples was millions of reads. The method was immunoSEQ multiplex PCR; TCRdb's version includes in-frame clones alone and lacks a portion of them. The table has under 450,000 clones, over 12% seen once; the top ten hold about 0.019%. About this clone: Its antigen is not identified.

The sample was naive CD4+ T cells from blood. This sequence originates from a woman younger than 35 in good health. This chain links TRBV15 with TRBJ2-6; tentative D call: TRBD2 (5 bases). For the CDR3, the DNA is TGTGCCACCAGCAGGAGGGCTACCGGGGCCAACGTCCTGACTTTC. Its translation is CATSRRATGANVLTF.